The 13 T cell receptor beta chains listed next were all sequenced from one sample in a study of T cell repertoires in cytomegalovirus infection (dated by TCRdb to 2018 to 2020). These reads were obtained on an Illumina HiSeq 1500. TCRdb trimmed public reads at Q25 via fastp, called clones via MiXCR and kept in-frame beta chains. All rows with the same CDR3 protein become a single entry with the most common DNA and genes. The sample table lists about 740,000 distinct CDR3 sequences, 35% to 45% of them with a count of one. The ten largest clones represent 2.5% to 3.5% of the sample. The source material was PBMCs. Every receptor here comes from a human donor in good health (CMV status not recorded). Some clones in this sample may be carry-over from other donors' samples.

The gene calls are TRBV6-1 and TRBJ1-5; 10 positions agree with TRBD1. Germline V gives CDR1 MNHNS, CDR2 SASEGT. The CDR3 spans 19 residues. Trimming took 5 bases from V and 7 from J; bases not matched to a gene: 20. The CDR3 DNA reads TGTGCCAGCAGTCGACCAACCTACCGGGACAGGGGATCTAAGCAGCCCCAGCATTTT. Translation: CASSRPTYRDRGSKQPQHF.

This sequence joins TRBV24-1 and TRBJ2-7; no firm D call. This CDR3 has 15 amino acids. The germline CDR1 and CDR2 sequences are KGHDR and SFDVKD. V was pared by 4 bases and J by 2 bases, with 14 bases between. CDR3 DNA sequence: TGTGCCACCAGTGACCCTTCCTACGGTGCCTACGAGCAGTACTTC. Translating it yields CATSDPSYGAYEQYF.

This clonotype has just a few counts. V is TRBV3-1 and J is TRBJ2-1; TRBD2 matches at 13 bases. In germline, CDR1 is LGHDT, CDR2 YNNKEL (reference sequence). The CDR3 length is 17 residues. With V trimmed by 4 bases and J by 7 bases, 10 bases remained unmatched. The CDR3 loop is CASSPPTSGRAGNEQFF. The CDR3 region has the DNA TGTGCCAGCAGCCCCCCTACTAGCGGGAGGGCCGGGAATGAGCAGTTCTTC.

V usage is TRBV25-1 and J usage is TRBJ2-7; D is possibly TRBD2 (5 bases). The V and J ends lost 1 base and 0 bases respectively, with 10 bases between them. Germline V gene data show CDR1 as MGHDK and CDR2 as SYGVNS. The CDR3 length is 15 residues. Here the CDR3 reads CASSELIGSSYEQYF. In nucleotides, the CDR3 is TGTGCCAGCAGTGAATTAATAGGGAGCTCCTACGAGCAGTACTTC.

V gene TRBV28 combines with J gene TRBJ1-2; 12 nucleotides match TRBD1. CDR1 is MDHEN, CDR2 SYDVKM, per germline. V shed 8 bases and J 6 bases; nucleotides not matched to a gene: 4. The CDR3 covers 13 residues. In DNA form, the CDR3 reads TGTGCCAGCCTCAGGGACAGGGGGCATGGCTACACCTTC. Translating it yields CASLRDRGHGYTF.

J is TRBJ1-5 and V is TRBV10-3; D remains ambiguous. Trimming left V 5 bases short and J 4 bases short, with 12 bases between. Germline V lookup: CDR1 ENHRY, CDR2 SYGVKD. This CDR3 has 14 amino acids. Here the CDR3 DNA reads TGTGCCATCAGTCGGGCCCAGGCAAATCAGCCCCAGCATTTT. Residues: CAISRAQANQPQHF.

J is TRBJ1-2 and V is TRBV28; perhaps TRBD1 as D (6 bases). In germline, CDR1 is MDHEN, CDR2 SYDVKM. The V end lost 4 bases, the J end lost 7 bases, and 19 bases lay between the germline ends. This CDR3 is built from 15 residues. The CDR3: CASSSQGKIVSGYTF. CDR3 in DNA: TGTGCCAGCAGTTCCCAGGGGAAAATCGTTTCTGGCTACACCTTC.

The rearrangement uses TRBV27 and TRBJ2-2; 11 nucleotides align to TRBD2. This CDR3 comprises 17 residues. CDR1 is MNHEY and CDR2 is SMNVEV in the germline V gene (reference sequence). Unmatched junction bases numbered 4, after V lost 3 bases and J lost 1 base. In nucleotides, the CDR3 is TGTGCCAGCAGTTTCCTCGGGACTAGCGGGAACACCGGGGAGCTGTTTTTT. Translated, it gives CASSFLGTSGNTGELFF.

This clonotype has just a few counts. This chain links TRBV12-3 or TRBV12-4 with TRBJ1-5, with D perhaps matching TRBD1 (5 bases). With 6 bases removed from V and 0 bases from J, the gap between germline ends came to 12 bases. The CDR3 length is 15 residues. This CDR3 is CASSPGRNSNQPQHF. The CDR3 DNA sequence: TGTGCCAGCAGCCCAGGGAGAAATAGCAATCAGCCCCAGCATTTT.

This clonotype was seen only a few times. The chain recombines TRBV4-1 with TRBJ1-2, with a weak D call TRBD1 (5 bases). Germline CDR1 and CDR2: MGHRA and YSYEKL. There are 16 residues in the CDR3. V lost 0 bases, J lost 4 bases, and 15 bases lay in between. The CDR3 sequence is CASSQDAGPPRYGYTF. CDR3 bases: TGCGCCAGCAGCCAAGACGCGGGACCCCCGCGCTATGGCTACACCTTC.

This clonotype was counted ten times or more. The chain has TRBV7-2 and TRBJ1-3; D remains ambiguous. This CDR3 contains 14 residues. V lost 3 bases and J lost 2, with 8 bases in between. Germline CDR1 reads SGHTA; CDR2 reads FQGNSA. The CDR3 spells CASSLNLPGNTIYF. The CDR3 bases are TGTGCCAGCAGCTTGAACCTACCTGGAAACACCATATATTTT. The variable domain in full, with the rest retrieved from reference TRBV7-2 and TRBJ1-3, is GAGVSQSPSNKVTEKGKDVELRCDPISGHTALYWYRQSLGQGLEFLIYFQGNSAPDKSGLPSDRFSAERTGGSVSTLTIQRTQQEDSAVYLCASSLNLPGNTIYFGEGSWLTVV.

The chain employs TRBV27 and TRBJ1-5, with unresolved D. The V and J ends lost 6 bases and 0 bases respectively, with 15 bases between them. The CDR3 is 16 residues long. The germline gives CDR1 MNHEY, CDR2 SMNVEV (reference sequence). The CDR3 reads CASRTVAASSNQPQHF. The CDR3 coding sequence is TGTGCCAGCAGGACCGTAGCGGCGAGTAGCAATCAGCCCCAGCATTTT.

CDR3 amino acids: CASSHGRERGASGTDTQYF. In nucleotides, the CDR3 is TGCGCCAGCAGCCATGGAAGGGAGCGGGGGGCGTCTGGCACAGATACGCAGTATTTT. The chain recombines TRBV4-1 with TRBJ2-3; TRBD2 matches at 9 bases. CDR3 length: 19 residues. The germline CDR1 and CDR2 sequences are MGHRA and YSYEKL. Trimming took 3 bases from V and 1 from J; bases not matched to a gene: 14.